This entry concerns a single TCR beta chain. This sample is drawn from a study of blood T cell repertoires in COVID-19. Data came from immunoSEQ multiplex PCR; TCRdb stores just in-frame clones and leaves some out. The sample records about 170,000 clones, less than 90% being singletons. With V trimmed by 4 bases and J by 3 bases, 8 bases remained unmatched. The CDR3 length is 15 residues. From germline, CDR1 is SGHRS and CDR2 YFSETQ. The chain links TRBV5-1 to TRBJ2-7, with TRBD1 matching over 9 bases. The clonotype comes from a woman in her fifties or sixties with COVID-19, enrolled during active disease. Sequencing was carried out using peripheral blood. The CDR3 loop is CASSVSGTGLYEQYF. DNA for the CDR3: TGCGCCAGCAGCGTCTCCGGGACAGGGCTCTACGAGCAGTACTTC.